These 25 T cell receptor beta chains were sequenced from one sample in a study of blood T cells in healthy people across ages. A sample-barcoded 5' primer and a J-beta primer mix were used in a second PCR of roughly 7 to 12 cycles. One entry per CDR3 protein results from TCRdb running MiXCR on the 5' RACE reads. The data contain about 540,000 distinct CDR3 sequences, around 24% of them singletons. This sample also belongs to another study, concerning T cells of mothers and their children.

The specimen sequenced was blood. These receptor sequences come from a boy between 10 and 17 years old in good health.

The chain carries TRBV12-3 or TRBV12-4 and TRBJ2-1; possibly TRBD1 for D (5 bases). V lost 0 bases to trimming and J lost 7 bases, with 10 bases between them. The CDR3 is made up of 14 amino acids. CDR3 bases: TGTGCCAGCAGTTTAGCCCCAGGGTCTAATGAGCAGTTCTTC. Its translation is CASSLAPGSNEQFF.

This chain connects TRBV9 to TRBJ2-3, with a possible D match to TRBD1 (6 bases). V gave up 0 bases and J gave up 3 bases, with 11 bases separating them. Germline V lookup: CDR1 SGDLS, CDR2 YYNGEE. The CDR3 has 15 amino acids. CDR3 sequence (DNA): TGTGCCAGCAGCGTAGCGGGCAGGGGAACAGATACGCAGTATTTT. Translated: CASSVAGRGTDTQYF.

The V gene is TRBV30, the J gene TRBJ1-4; the D is unclear. Trimming stripped 3 bases from V and 0 bases from J, with 11 bases between. The CDR3 is made up of 15 amino acids. The germline gives CDR1 GTSNPN, CDR2 SVGIG (reference sequence). DNA for the CDR3: TGTGCCTGGAGCGTAGGGTTTTCAACTAATGAAAAACTGTTTTTT. Translated, it gives CAWSVGFSTNEKLFF.

This clonotype was found a few times. The chain combines TRBV20-1 with TRBJ2-1; TRBD2 agrees at 8 bases. The CDR3 consists of 15 residues. V dropped 7 bases and J dropped 9; count of bases not matched to a gene: 17. Germline V gene sequence: CDR1 DFQATT, CDR2 SNEGSKA (reference sequence). The CDR3 DNA reads as TGCAGTGTAAAGAAGCCGGGACTAGGGGCGGCTGAGCAGTTCTTC. It is translated as CSVKKPGLGAAEQFF.

The V call is TRBV6-1, the J call TRBJ2-6; D ambiguous. The CDR3 extends over 17 amino acids. The V end lost 7 bases, the J end lost 0 bases, and 16 bases lay between the germline ends. Germline V gene data show CDR1 as MNHNS and CDR2 as SASEGT. This CDR3 reads CASIPTDPSSGANVLTF. Written as DNA, the CDR3 is TGTGCCAGCATCCCCACGGACCCGAGCTCTGGGGCCAACGTCCTGACTTTC.

The chain employs TRBV28 and TRBJ2-7; 7 bases agree with TRBD1. V was clipped by 4 bases and J by 5 bases; unmatched bases: 14. Germline loops: CDR1 MDHEN, CDR2 SYDVKM. The CDR3 totals 16 residues. CDR3 region: CASSWLLRQGVHEQYF. The CDR3 region has the DNA TGTGCCAGCAGTTGGTTGTTGAGACAGGGAGTGCACGAGCAGTACTTC.

V is TRBV24-1 and J is TRBJ2-7, with 7 positions matching TRBD1. This CDR3 is 12 amino acids long. Germline CDR1 is KGHDR and CDR2 is SFDVKD. The V gene end was trimmed by 5 bases and the J gene end by 7 bases; junction bases not matched to a gene: 4. CDR3 region: CATSGRGWEQYF. The CDR3 DNA reads as TGTGCCACCAGTGGCAGGGGGTGGGAGCAGTACTTC.

This clonotype appeared a few times. The chain is built from TRBV29-1 and TRBJ2-7; 9 bases fit TRBD1. From germline, CDR1 is SQVTM and CDR2 ANQGSEA. The CDR3 runs to 16 residues. Unmatched junction bases numbered 12, after V lost 1 base and J lost 5 bases. The CDR3 spells CSVEGTGTGYLDEQYF. In DNA form, the CDR3 reads TGCAGCGTTGAAGGGACCGGGACAGGGTACCTGGACGAGCAGTACTTC.

The chain recombines TRBV2 with TRBJ1-2; D remains ambiguous. Trimming left V 6 bases short and J 4 bases short, with 18 bases between. This CDR3 is 15 amino acids long. The germline V gene encodes CDR1 SNHLY and CDR2 FYNNEI. The chain's CDR3 is CASSPDRNLLYGYTF. In DNA form, the CDR3 reads TGTGCCAGCAGCCCGGACCGCAACCTTCTCTATGGCTACACCTTC.

Only a few counts were recorded for this clonotype. This chain uses TRBV7-2 with TRBJ2-1; D is possibly TRBD2 (7 bases). V gave up 5 bases and J gave up 10 bases, with 15 bases separating them. The CDR3 has 13 residues. Germline V gene data show CDR1 as SGHTA and CDR2 as FQGNSA. The CDR3 loop is CASSPGGGREQFF. CDR3 sequence (DNA): TGTGCCAGCAGCCCCGGGGGCGGGAGAGAGCAGTTCTTC.

V gene TRBV29-1 combines with J gene TRBJ2-2; 8 positions match TRBD1. The CDR3 runs to 19 residues. J gave up 5 bases and V 1 base, and 18 bases lay outside the gene matches. Germline V gene sequence: CDR1 SQVTM, CDR2 ANQGSEA. Here the CDR3 DNA reads TGCAGCGTTGAAGCCATCTTGACAGGGGCGGCTGTGAGGACCGGGGAGCTGTTTTTT. Its protein is CSVEAILTGAAVRTGELFF.

The J gene is TRBJ1-2, the V gene TRBV7-8; no definite D call. There are 15 residues in the CDR3. Trimming removed 5 bases at V and 3 bases at J, with 16 bases between. CDR1 SGHVS and CDR2 FQNEAQ come from the germline V gene. This CDR3 reads CASSEEGWADYGYTF. In nucleotides, the CDR3 is TGTGCCAGCAGCGAAGAAGGGTGGGCCGACTATGGCTACACCTTC.

The V call is TRBV12-5, the J call TRBJ2-7, with a tentative D call TRBD2 (6 bases). The germline CDR1 and CDR2 sequences are LGHNT and FRNRAP. V was clipped by 6 bases and J by 6 bases, with 27 bases between them. The CDR3 is 17 amino acids. CDR3 in amino acids: CASGHPKGRDCTFEQYF. DNA of the CDR3: TGTGCTAGTGGCCACCCCAAGGGGCGGGACTGTACTTTCGAGCAGTACTTC.

The chain joins TRBV27 to TRBJ1-6; D not certain. The CDR3 has 14 amino acids. CDR1 is MNHEY, CDR2 SMNVEV, per germline (reference sequence). V dropped 1 base and J dropped 10 bases, with 11 bases sitting between them. CDR3 sequence (DNA): TGTGCCAGCAGTTTATTAGGGATCGGGTCACCCCTCCACTTT. Protein: CASSLLGIGSPLHF.

V usage is TRBV27 and J usage is TRBJ2-1; the D is unclear. The V and J ends lost 3 bases and 4 bases respectively, with 4 bases between them. This CDR3 comprises 12 residues. Germline CDR1 and CDR2: MNHEY and SMNVEV (reference sequence). The DNA for the CDR3 is TGTGCCAGCAGTTTTGGGTACAATGAGCAGTTCTTC. This codes for CASSFGYNEQFF.

The gene calls are TRBV27 and TRBJ1-1; no firm D call. The CDR3 is made up of 11 amino acids. Germline CDR1 reads MNHEY; CDR2 reads SMNVEV (reference sequence). V lost 6 bases, J lost 7 bases, and 9 bases lay in between. CDR3 in amino acids: CASSGIGEAFF. DNA for the CDR3: TGTGCCAGCAGCGGAATAGGTGAAGCTTTCTTT.

The chain joins TRBV18 to TRBJ1-5, with a tentative D call TRBD1 (6 bases). Per the germline V gene, CDR1 is KGHSH and CDR2 is LQKENI. Trimming took off 1 base at V and 1 base at J, with 14 bases between the two ends. This CDR3 is 17 amino acids long. The CDR3 protein is CASSPRGGALSNQPQHF. As DNA, the CDR3 is TGTGCCAGCTCACCACGAGGGGGGGCTTTGAGCAATCAGCCCCAGCATTTT. Together with reference TRBV18 and TRBJ1-5, the CDR3 gives the full variable domain: NAGVMQNPRHLVRRRGQEARLRCSPMKGHSHVYWYRQLPEEGLKFMVYLQKENIIDESGMPKERFSAEFPKEGPSILRIQQVVRGDSAAYFCASSPRGGALSNQPQHFGDGTRLSIL.

At least ten counts were recorded for this clonotype. V usage is TRBV18 and J usage is TRBJ2-7; D unresolved. The germline V and J ends were trimmed by 3 bases and 3 bases, with 6 bases remaining between them. The CDR3 extends over 12 amino acids. Germline lookup yields CDR1 KGHSH and CDR2 LQKENI. The DNA of the CDR3 is TGTGCCAGCTCACCGGGATACTACGAGCAGTACTTC. Translation gives CASSPGYYEQYF.

This sequence joins TRBV7-3 and TRBJ2-5; 11 bases fit TRBD1. Germline lookup yields CDR1 SGHTA and CDR2 FQGTGA. The CDR3 covers 16 residues. V lost 0 bases and J lost 4; bases outside the gene matches: 4. The DNA of the CDR3 is TGTGCCAGCAGCTTAACTGGACAGGGGGCTCGAGAGACCCAGTACTTC. Protein sequence: CASSLTGQGARETQYF.

The J gene is TRBJ2-5, the V gene TRBV20-1; D might be TRBD2 (6 bases). Near its end, the DNA agrees better with TRBJ2-7, so the J call may be wrong. The CDR3 has 15 amino acids. The germline CDR1 and CDR2 sequences are DFQATT and SNEGSKA (reference sequence). For the CDR3, the DNA is TGCAGTGCTAGAGTAAATGCGGGGCTCACCTACGAGCAGTACTTC. It encodes CSARVNAGLTYEQYF.

This clonotype was seen only a few times. The chain combines TRBV29-1 with TRBJ2-5; D is possibly TRBD1 (6 bases). This CDR3 has 13 amino acids. V lost 5 bases and J 6 bases, leaving 16 bases between the germline ends. The germline V gene has CDR1 SQVTM and CDR2 ANQGSEA. The CDR3 DNA reads TGCAGCGTTTTCCGGCGACAGGAGAAGACCCAGTACTTC. It codes for CSVFRRQEKTQYF.

The chain combines TRBV20-1 with TRBJ2-3, with 12 bases aligning to TRBD2. J gave up 3 bases and V 5 bases, and 9 bases lay outside the gene matches. This CDR3 has 16 amino acids. Germline V lookup: CDR1 DFQATT, CDR2 SNEGSKA (reference sequence). CDR3 nucleotides: TGCAGTGCTGGCGAACCTAGCGGGAGGGAAACAGATACGCAGTATTTT. As protein: CSAGEPSGRETDTQYF.

This clonotype was recorded many times. The V and J genes are TRBV7-3 and TRBJ2-5, with unresolved D. The V end lost 0 bases, the J end lost 2 bases, and 4 bases lay between the germline ends. This CDR3 has 13 amino acids. Per germline, CDR1 SGHTA and CDR2 FQGTGA. CDR3 sequence (DNA): TGTGCCAGCAGCTTAACTGTTCAAGAGACCCAGTACTTC. Protein sequence: CASSLTVQETQYF.

V gene TRBV7-3 combines with J gene TRBJ2-5; 10 bases are a match to TRBD1. The J call may not be correct, given that the DNA end is closer to TRBJ2-1. The germline CDR1 and CDR2 sequences are SGHTA and FQGTGA. This CDR3 region has 15 residues. The CDR3 nucleotides are TGTGCCAGCAGTATAGGACAGGGGGGCTACAATGAGCAGTTCTTC. This gives the protein CASSIGQGGYNEQFF.

V gene TRBV6-5 combines with J gene TRBJ1-5, with 8 bases lining up with TRBD1. The length of the CDR3 is 15 residues. With 6 bases clipped from V and 2 bases from J, the junction kept 6 bases outside the gene matches. Per the germline V gene, CDR1 is MNHEY and CDR2 is SVGAGI. The CDR3 coding sequence is TGTGCCAGCAGCTCGACAGGGGAGGGCAATCAGCCCCAGCATTTT. This sequence encodes CASSSTGEGNQPQHF.